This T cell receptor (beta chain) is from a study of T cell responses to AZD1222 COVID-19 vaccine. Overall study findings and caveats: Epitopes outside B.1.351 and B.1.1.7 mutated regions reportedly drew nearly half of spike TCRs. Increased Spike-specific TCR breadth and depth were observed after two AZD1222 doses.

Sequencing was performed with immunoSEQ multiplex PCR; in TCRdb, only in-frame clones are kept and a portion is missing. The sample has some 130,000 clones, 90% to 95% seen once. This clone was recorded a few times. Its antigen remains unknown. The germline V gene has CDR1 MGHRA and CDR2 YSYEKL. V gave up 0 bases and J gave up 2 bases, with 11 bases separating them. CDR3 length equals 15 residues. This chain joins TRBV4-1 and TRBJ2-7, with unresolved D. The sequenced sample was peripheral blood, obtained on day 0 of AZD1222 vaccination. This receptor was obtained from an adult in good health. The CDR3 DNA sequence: TGCGCCAGCAGCCAAGAGCCGGTTTCTCCCTACGAGCAGTACTTC. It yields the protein CASSQEPVSPYEQYF.